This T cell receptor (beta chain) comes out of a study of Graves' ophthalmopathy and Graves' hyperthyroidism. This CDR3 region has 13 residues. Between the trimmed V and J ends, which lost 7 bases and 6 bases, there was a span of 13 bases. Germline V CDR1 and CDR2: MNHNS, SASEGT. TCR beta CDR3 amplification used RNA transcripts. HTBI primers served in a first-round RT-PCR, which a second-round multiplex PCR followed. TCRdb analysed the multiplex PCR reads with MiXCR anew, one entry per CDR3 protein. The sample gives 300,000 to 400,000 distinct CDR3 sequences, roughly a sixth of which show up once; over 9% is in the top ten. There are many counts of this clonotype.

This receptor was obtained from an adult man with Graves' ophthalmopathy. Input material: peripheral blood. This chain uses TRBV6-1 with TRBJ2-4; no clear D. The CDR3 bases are TGTGCCAGCACCCTCTGGACCGGAAACATTCAGTACTTC. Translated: CASTLWTGNIQYF.